The 5 T cell receptor beta chains below come from one sample, sequenced in a study of OX40 agonist ivuxolimab in advanced cancers. Sequencing was performed with immunoSEQ multiplex PCR; in TCRdb, only in-frame clones are kept and a portion is missing. The sample gives 75,000 to 90,000 clones, about 90% of which show up once; 8.4% is in the top ten. This sample comprised CD4+ or CD8+ T cells sorted from blood, obtained in a trial of the OX40 agonist ivuxolimab. These TCRs come from an adult with an advanced solid tumor such as melanoma, head and neck, liver or kidney cancer.

The CDR3 spells CASSPFGPTGDGYTF. Written as DNA, the CDR3 is TGCGCCAGCAGCCCCTTTGGTCCCACGGGGGATGGCTACACCTTC. This chain joins TRBV5-1 and TRBJ1-2; a weak D match, TRBD1 (5 bases). The CDR3 consists of 15 residues. Trimming removed 4 bases from V and 6 bases from J, with 19 bases in between. CDR1 is SGHRS and CDR2 is YFSETQ in the germline V gene.

V usage is TRBV6-5 and J usage is TRBJ1-2, with D possibly matching TRBD1 (5 bases). The CDR3 runs to 15 residues. V was trimmed by 7 bases and J by 7 bases, leaving 22 bases between them. The germline V gene has CDR1 MNHEY and CDR2 SVGAGI. Here the CDR3 DNA reads TGTGCCAGCAAGCCCGACCCGGCAGGGATGTTTGGCTACACCTTC. Translated: CASKPDPAGMFGYTF.

This chain links TRBV9 with TRBJ2-7, with 8 bases that match TRBD2. The V gene's germline CDR1 is SGDLS and CDR2 YYNGEE. The CDR3 is 15 residues long. Unmatched junction bases numbered 8, after V lost 3 bases and J lost 3 bases. The CDR3 loop reads CASSASSGLGYEQYF. The CDR3 bases are TGTGCCAGCAGCGCATCTAGCGGGTTAGGCTACGAGCAGTACTTC. The full variable domain, completed using reference TRBV9 and TRBJ2-7, is DSGVTQTPKHLITATGQRVTLRCSPRSGDLSVYWYQQSLDQGLQFLIQYYNGEERAKGNILERFSAQQFPDLHSELNLSSLELGDSALYFCASSASSGLGYEQYFGPGTRLTVT.

This chain uses TRBV6-1 with TRBJ1-1; D remains unclear. Germline assignment: CDR1 MNHNS and CDR2 SASEGT. The CDR3 runs 13 residues. V shed 10 bases and J shed 4 bases, with 16 bases lying between them. The chain's CDR3 is CATKPRQRTEAFF. The CDR3 DNA reads TGTGCCACCAAACCAAGACAACGCACTGAAGCTTTCTTT.

This clone was detected once. The chain couples TRBV9 to TRBJ2-6; no firm D call. With 3 bases removed from V and 0 bases from J, the gap between germline ends came to 13 bases. CDR1 and CDR2 from the germline V gene are SGDLS and YYNGEE. CDR3 length equals 17 residues. The CDR3 nucleotides read TGTGCCAGCAGCGCCGATCCAACGTCCTCTGGGGCCAACGTCCTGACTTTC. It is translated as CASSADPTSSGANVLTF. Combining the CDR3 with reference TRBV9 and TRBJ2-6 gives the whole variable domain DSGVTQTPKHLITATGQRVTLRCSPRSGDLSVYWYQQSLDQGLQFLIQYYNGEERAKGNILERFSAQQFPDLHSELNLSSLELGDSALYFCASSADPTSSGANVLTFGAGSRLTVL.